The 8 T cell receptor beta chains below were found in one sample sequenced in a study of T cell repertoires in cytomegalovirus infection. MiXCR, run by TCRdb on the reads, gives a single entry per CDR3 protein. The sample yields 200,000 or so distinct CDR3 sequences, under 30% seen once. Material: PBMCs. Receptors originate from a human donor in good health (CMV status not recorded). Some clones in this sample may be carry-over from other donors' samples.

V is TRBV12-3 or TRBV12-4 and J is TRBJ1-2; 7 bases agree with TRBD1. With V trimmed by 6 bases and J by 4 bases, 8 bases remained unmatched. The CDR3 has 14 amino acids. The CDR3 DNA reads as TGTGCCAGCAGACCTACGGGACAGTTCTATGGCTACACCTTC. It codes for CASRPTGQFYGYTF.

The count of this clonotype is one. This chain links TRBV19 with TRBJ1-1; the D is unclear. There are 12 residues in the CDR3. Germline V gene lookup returns CDR1 LNHDA and CDR2 SQIVND (reference sequence). V was trimmed by 7 bases and J by 6 bases, leaving 12 bases between them. CDR3 DNA: TGTGCCAGTAAAATACCGCCATCTGAAGCTTTCTTT. Translation: CASKIPPSEAFF.

This rearrangement joins TRBV19 to TRBJ1-1, with TRBD1 matching 7 bases. The CDR3 consists of 14 residues. After removal of 4 bases from V and 1 base from J, the junction contained 3 bases not matched to a gene. CDR1 is LNHDA, CDR2 SQIVND, per germline (reference sequence). The chain's CDR3 is CASSRDRENTEAFF. In nucleotides, the CDR3 is TGTGCCAGTAGTAGAGACAGGGAGAACACTGAAGCTTTCTTT.

This clonotype has only a few counts. The V call is TRBV2, the J call TRBJ2-2; no clear D. CDR1 and CDR2 from the germline V gene are SNHLY and FYNNEI. V shed 7 bases and J shed 6 bases, with 18 bases lying between them. The CDR3 has 15 amino acids. The CDR3 DNA sequence: TGTGCCAGCACCCTGGGCCCCGAAAATGCCGGGGAGCTGTTTTTT. It encodes CASTLGPENAGELFF.

This clonotype was detected a few times. V is TRBV6-1 and J is TRBJ1-1; TRBD1 might be the D (5 bases). The CDR3 runs 14 residues. V was shortened by 5 bases and J by 4 bases, with 14 bases between the two germline ends. Per the germline V gene, CDR1 is MNHNS and CDR2 is SASEGT. The CDR3 nucleotides read TGTGCCAGCAGTCCCTCGGGGGTGGGCACTGAAGCTTTCTTT. Residues: CASSPSGVGTEAFF.

This clonotype occurred a few times. The chain combines TRBV7-2 with TRBJ1-6, with D possibly being TRBD1 (5 bases). The CDR3 is 19 residues long. The germline gives CDR1 SGHTA, CDR2 FQGNSA. Trimming took 4 bases from V and 3 from J, leaving 22 bases between them. CDR3 in DNA: TGTGCCAGCAGCTCCCGGCCGGGGGGGTTGGGCTACTATAATTCACCCCTCCACTTT. It translates to CASSSRPGGLGYYNSPLHF.

The chain links TRBV12-3 or TRBV12-4 to TRBJ1-5, with 9 bases identical to TRBD1. The ends lost 5 bases at V and 3 bases at J; junction bases unmatched: 8. This CDR3 is built from 16 residues. CDR3 loop: CASSPTGTGNNQPQHF. The CDR3 DNA sequence: TGTGCCAGCAGTCCCACCGGGACAGGGAACAATCAGCCCCAGCATTTT.

This chain connects TRBV6-5 to TRBJ1-5, with D possibly matching TRBD1 (5 bases). Deletions cut 6 bases from V and 6 bases from J, with 18 bases between. The CDR3 extends over 15 amino acids. Germline V gene lookup returns CDR1 MNHEY and CDR2 SVGAGI. The CDR3 region has the DNA TGTGCCAGCAGGGCTTCGACAGTGGAGGGTCAGCCCCAGCATTTT. It specifies CASRASTVEGQPQHF.